One sample yielded the 24 T cell receptor beta chains listed below, sequenced in a study of cytomegalovirus exposure and HLA in healthy donors. The PCR ran on 60 Vbeta and 13 Jbeta primers. Produced via immunoSEQ multiplex PCR; TCRdb's table is partial and in-frame only. The sample shows around 40,000 clones, about 78% of them seen only once. Sequences were obtained from PBMCs. These receptors were obtained from a woman aged 25 to 39 in good health and CMV-seronegative.

The CDR3 spells CASSPFISGDYEQYF. DNA of the CDR3: TGTGCCAGTAGTCCCTTTATCAGCGGGGACTACGAGCAGTACTTC. V usage is TRBV19 and J usage is TRBJ2-7; 7 positions match TRBD2. This CDR3 region has 15 residues. The V gene's germline CDR1 is LNHDA and CDR2 SQIVND (reference sequence). V was pared by 5 bases and J by 3 bases, with 10 bases of the junction left unmatched.

This clone occurred a few times. The rearrangement uses TRBV7-9 and TRBJ1-1; D not resolved. Deletions cut 1 base from V and 5 bases from J, with 8 bases between. The CDR3 totals 13 residues. Germline CDR1 and CDR2: SEHNR and FQNEAQ (reference sequence). CDR3 residues: CASSLDWETEAFF. The CDR3 DNA sequence: TGTGCCAGCAGCTTAGACTGGGAGACTGAAGCTTTCTTT.

This sequence joins TRBV7-2 and TRBJ2-7; the match to TRBD1 covers 8 bases. The V gene end was trimmed by 1 base and the J gene end by 4 bases; junction bases not matched to a gene: 6. CDR1 is SGHTA and CDR2 is FQGNSA in the germline V gene. This CDR3 comprises 15 residues. CDR3 in amino acids: CASSLEQGARYEQYF. The CDR3 bases are TGTGCCAGCAGCTTAGAGCAGGGGGCGCGGTACGAGCAGTACTTC.

The chain has TRBV29-1 and TRBJ2-5; weak D call: TRBD1 (6 bases). V gave up 2 bases and J gave up 5 bases, with 15 bases separating them. Germline V gene data show CDR1 as SQVTM and CDR2 as ANQGSEA. This CDR3 has 14 amino acids. DNA for the CDR3: TGCAGCGTTGAACCAGGGGCGGTGGGGGAGACCCAGTACTTC. It yields the protein CSVEPGAVGETQYF.

The rearrangement links TRBV5-1 to TRBJ1-4; D might be TRBD1 (6 bases). V lost 0 bases and J 7 bases, leaving 13 bases between the germline ends. The CDR3 totals 15 residues. Per the germline V gene, CDR1 is SGHRS and CDR2 is YFSETQ. This CDR3 is CASSLDGQKTEKLFF. In DNA form, the CDR3 reads TGCGCCAGCAGCTTGGATGGACAGAAAACTGAAAAACTGTTTTTT. Full variable domain (remainder filled in from reference TRBV5-1 and TRBJ1-4): KAGVTQTPRYLIKTRGQQVTLSCSPISGHRSVSWYQQTPGQGLQFLFEYFSETQRNKGNFPGRFSGRQFSNSRSEMNVSTLELGDSALYLCASSLDGQKTEKLFFGSGTQLSVL.

The V call is TRBV19, the J call TRBJ2-7; 9 bases line up with TRBD1. The CDR3 contains 14 residues. From germline, CDR1 is LNHDA and CDR2 SQIVND (reference sequence). The junction had 10 bases not matched to a gene; V was cut back by 7 bases and J by 6 bases. CDR3 nucleotide sequence: TGTGCCAGTAATTCACAGGGGGCGCTCGGCGAGCAGTACTTC. Its translation: CASNSQGALGEQYF.

The chain carries TRBV27 and TRBJ1-2, with 9 bases identical to TRBD1. V lost 6 bases, J lost 3 bases, and 5 bases stayed unmatched. Germline-derived CDR1 and CDR2 are MNHEY and SMNVEV (reference sequence). The CDR3 spans 14 residues. CDR3: CASSRDRDHYGYTF. CDR3 coding DNA: TGTGCCAGCAGCCGGGACAGGGATCACTATGGCTACACCTTC.

This sequence joins TRBV15 and TRBJ1-4; D remains unclear. Deletions cut 0 bases from V and 2 bases from J, with 7 bases between. CDR3 length: 15 residues. Germline V gene lookup returns CDR1 LNHNV and CDR2 YYDKDF (reference sequence). DNA for the CDR3: TGTGCCACCAGCAGAGATCTATTGACTAATGAAAAACTGTTTTTT. Translated, it gives CATSRDLLTNEKLFF.

The rearrangement links TRBV7-9 to TRBJ2-7, with D unclear. Trimming removed 3 bases from V and 1 base from J, with 10 bases in between. The germline V gene encodes CDR1 SEHNR and CDR2 FQNEAQ (reference sequence). The CDR3 loop spans 14 amino acids. Here the CDR3 reads CASSFSPPSYEQYF. CDR3 nucleotide sequence: TGTGCCAGCAGCTTCAGTCCCCCTTCCTACGAGCAGTACTTC.

This chain joins TRBV28 and TRBJ1-1, with 9 bases that match TRBD1. This CDR3 spans 16 amino acids. V shed 8 bases, J shed 0 bases, and the junction held 10 bases outside the gene matches. Germline loops: CDR1 MDHEN, CDR2 SYDVKM. The CDR3 region has the DNA TGTGCCAGCGGGTTCCGGGACAGGGAGGTGAACACTGAAGCTTTCTTT. Translation: CASGFRDREVNTEAFF. The full variable domain, its missing parts supplied by reference TRBV28 and TRBJ1-1, is DVKVTQSSRYLVKRTGEKVFLECVQDMDHENMFWYRQDPGLGLRLIYFSYDVKMKEKGDIPEGYSVSREKKERFSLILESASTNQTSMYLCASGFRDREVNTEAFFGQGTRLTVV.

The chain combines TRBV29-1 with TRBJ2-5; TRBD1 matches 7 bases. With 2 bases clipped from V and 5 bases from J, the junction kept 2 bases outside the gene matches. Looked up from germline, CDR1 is SQVTM and CDR2 is ANQGSEA. This CDR3 has 12 residues. The CDR3 protein is CSVETRGETQYF. The CDR3 DNA reads as TGCAGCGTTGAAACCAGGGGGGAGACCCAGTACTTC.

The chain is built from TRBV5-1 and TRBJ1-3; maybe TRBD1 (5 bases). Trimming took off 1 base at V and 0 bases at J, with 8 bases between the two ends. The CDR3 runs to 15 residues. Germline CDR1 is SGHRS and CDR2 is YFSETQ. CDR3 in amino acids: CASSLSGDSGNTIYF. The CDR3 nucleotides are TGCGCCAGCAGCTTGTCGGGGGACTCTGGAAACACCATATATTTT.

The genes are TRBV5-1 and TRBJ2-5, with 13 bases lining up with TRBD2. The CDR3 is made up of 15 amino acids. Per germline, CDR1 SGHRS and CDR2 YFSETQ. The V gene end was trimmed by 5 bases and the J gene end by 4 bases; junction bases not matched to a gene: 5. This chain's CDR3 is CASRTGLAGRETQYF. The CDR3 coding sequence is TGCGCCAGCAGAACGGGACTAGCGGGAAGAGAGACCCAGTACTTC.

The chain recombines TRBV19 with TRBJ1-1; 12 bases map to TRBD1. The ends lost 4 bases at V and 8 bases at J; junction bases unmatched: 5. This CDR3 region has 14 residues. Germline V gene sequence: CDR1 LNHDA, CDR2 SQIVND (reference sequence). This chain's CDR3 is CASSTGTGGLEAFF. CDR3 in DNA: TGTGCCAGTAGTACGGGGACAGGGGGCCTAGAAGCTTTCTTT.

With regard to this clone: Its ends do not fully match the called genes, so a read error is possible. The chain has TRBV6-1 and TRBJ1-1; D is unclear. The length of the CDR3 is 13 residues. In germline, CDR1 is MNHNS, CDR2 SASEGT. The CDR3 DNA follows: TGTGCCAGCAGTGAGTTTTGGGCCTCTGAGGCTTTCTTT. The encoded protein is CASSEFWASEAFF.

This clone was seen a few times. The rearrangement uses TRBV4-1 and TRBJ1-4; the D is unclear. The length of the CDR3 is 15 residues. V lost 0 bases to trimming and J lost 8 bases, with 13 bases between them. Germline assignment: CDR1 MGHRA and CDR2 YSYEKL. In nucleotides, the CDR3 is TGCGCCAGCAGCCAAGATCGGCAGGCTGGGGAAAAACTGTTTTTT. Translating it yields CASSQDRQAGEKLFF.

The V call is TRBV5-1, the J call TRBJ2-1, with 11 bases aligning to TRBD2. The CDR3 length is 16 residues. Per the germline V gene, CDR1 is SGHRS and CDR2 is YFSETQ. With 0 bases clipped from V and 6 bases from J, the junction kept 5 bases outside the gene matches. Here the CDR3 DNA reads TGCGCCAGCAGCTTGGTGGTTAGCGGGGGGGTCAATGAGCAGTTCTTC. Amino acids: CASSLVVSGGVNEQFF.

This chain connects TRBV13 to TRBJ2-1, with D maybe TRBD1 (6 bases). The length of the CDR3 is 15 residues. V was pared by 5 bases and J by 2 bases, with 13 bases between. Germline V CDR1 and CDR2: PRHDT, FYEKMQ (reference sequence). The CDR3 loop is CASSDRPGTYNEQFF. Here the CDR3 DNA reads TGTGCCAGCAGCGACAGGCCCGGTACCTACAATGAGCAGTTCTTC.

The J gene is TRBJ2-4, the V gene TRBV5-8; 7 nucleotides match TRBD1. This CDR3 contains 15 residues. V shed 4 bases and J 0 bases; nucleotides not matched to a gene: 4. The germline V gene encodes CDR1 SGHTS and CDR2 YDEGEE. The CDR3 nucleotides read TGTGCCAGCAGCCTAACAGGGGTAGCCAAAAACATTCAGTACTTC. Translated: CASSLTGVAKNIQYF. The full variable domain, in which reference TRBV5-8 and TRBJ2-4 provide the parts outside the CDR3, is EAGVTQSPTHLIKTRGQQATLRCSPISGHTSVYWYQQALGLGLQFLLWYDEGEERNRGNFPPRFSGRQFPNYSSELNVNALELEDSALYLCASSLTGVAKNIQYFGAGTRLSVL.

The chain uses TRBV7-9 and TRBJ1-5; D is perhaps TRBD1 (6 bases). V shed 1 base and J shed 5 bases, with 9 bases lying between them. Germline lookup yields CDR1 SEHNR and CDR2 FQNEAQ (reference sequence). The CDR3 consists of 14 residues. In DNA form, the CDR3 reads TGTGCCAGCAGCTTAGGGGGGCTCGATCAGCCCCAGCATTTT. Translating it yields CASSLGGLDQPQHF.

The V and J genes are TRBV5-4 and TRBJ2-2; D not resolved. Germline values: CDR1 SGHNT, CDR2 YYREEE (reference sequence). There are 13 residues in the CDR3. V was clipped by 7 bases and J by 2 bases, with 9 bases between them. The CDR3 is CASATPNTGELFF. The CDR3 nucleotides are TGTGCCAGCGCGACTCCAAACACCGGGGAGCTGTTTTTT. Using reference TRBV5-4 and TRBJ2-2 for the parts outside the CDR3, the full variable domain is ETGVTQSPTHLIKTRGQQVTLRCSSQSGHNTVSWYQQALGQGPQFIFQYYREEENGRGNFPPRFSGLQFPNYSSELNVNALELDDSALYLCASATPNTGELFFGEGSRLTVL.

The chain couples TRBV7-9 to TRBJ1-2, with TRBD1 as a possible D gene (6 bases). The V gene's germline CDR1 is SEHNR and CDR2 FQNEAQ (reference sequence). Trimming cost V 3 bases and J 4 bases, with 15 bases left between them. The CDR3 runs 15 residues. DNA of the CDR3: TGTGCCAGCAGCTTTGGGGGGGCTCATTCCTATGGCTACACCTTC. Translation gives CASSFGGAHSYGYTF.

This clone turned up a few times. This chain joins TRBV6-1 and TRBJ1-5; the D is unclear. Trimming took 7 bases from V and 0 from J, leaving 10 bases between them. Germline V CDR1 and CDR2: MNHNS, SASEGT. The CDR3 sequence is 14 residues long. The CDR3 DNA is TGTGCCAGCATCCAGGTCAATAGCAATCAGCCCCAGCATTTT. Translated, it gives CASIQVNSNQPQHF.

The chain uses TRBV6-6 and TRBJ1-3, with D perhaps matching TRBD1 (6 bases). The CDR3 extends over 13 amino acids. V was shortened by 7 bases and J by 4 bases, with 11 bases between the two germline ends. CDR1 and CDR2 from the germline V gene are MNHNY and SVGAGI (reference sequence). CDR3 nucleotides: TGTGCCAGCATAACAGGGTTCGGAAACACCATATATTTT. As protein: CASITGFGNTIYF.